This T cell receptor (beta chain) was identified during a study of T cell responses to AZD1222 COVID-19 vaccine. Points from the study as a whole: The study found Spike-specific TCR breadth and depth rose after two AZD1222 doses. Clonal diversity may have been underestimated in mostly white British donors.

As concerns this clone: Its antigen is not identified.

Using immunoSEQ multiplex PCR, the repertoire was profiled, and TCRdb retains in-frame clones only, with some absent. The sample carries 67,000 or so clones, 84% recorded once. This specimen was peripheral blood, taken on day 0 of AZD1222 vaccination. This TCR came from an adult in good health.

As DNA, the CDR3 is TGTGCCAGCAGCCCCAGGACAGTGAACACTGAAGCTTTCTTT. Translation: CASSPRTVNTEAFF. The chain employs TRBV5-6 and TRBJ1-1; a weak D match, TRBD1 (6 bases). The CDR3 sequence is 14 residues long. V lost 4 bases to trimming and J lost 0 bases, with 10 bases between them. From germline, CDR1 is SGHDT and CDR2 YYEEEE.